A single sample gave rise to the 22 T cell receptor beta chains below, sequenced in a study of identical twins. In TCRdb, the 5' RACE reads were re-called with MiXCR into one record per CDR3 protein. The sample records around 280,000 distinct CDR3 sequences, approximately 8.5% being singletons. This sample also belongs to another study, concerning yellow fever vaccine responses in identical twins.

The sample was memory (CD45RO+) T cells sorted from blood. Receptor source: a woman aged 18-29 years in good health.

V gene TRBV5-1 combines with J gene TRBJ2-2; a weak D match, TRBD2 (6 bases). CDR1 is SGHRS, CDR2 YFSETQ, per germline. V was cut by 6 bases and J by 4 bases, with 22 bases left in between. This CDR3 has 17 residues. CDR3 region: CASTQSILVGGTGELFF. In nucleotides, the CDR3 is TGCGCCAGCACCCAATCTATTCTGGTGGGAGGCACCGGGGAGCTGTTTTTT.

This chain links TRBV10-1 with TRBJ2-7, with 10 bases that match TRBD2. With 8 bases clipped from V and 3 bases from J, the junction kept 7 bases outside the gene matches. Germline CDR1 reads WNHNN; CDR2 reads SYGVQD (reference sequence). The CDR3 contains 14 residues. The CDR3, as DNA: TGCGCCAGCCGAGGTCCTAGCGGGGGCTACGAGCAGTACGTC. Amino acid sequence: CASRGPSGGYEQYV.

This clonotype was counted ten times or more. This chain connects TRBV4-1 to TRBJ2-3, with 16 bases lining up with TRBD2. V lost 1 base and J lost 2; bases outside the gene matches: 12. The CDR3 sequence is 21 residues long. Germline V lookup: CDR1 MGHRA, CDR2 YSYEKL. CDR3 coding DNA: TGCGCCAGCAGCCAAGGACCGGGACTAGCGGGGGGGCCCCGGGACACAGATACGCAGTATTTT. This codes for CASSQGPGLAGGPRDTDTQYF.

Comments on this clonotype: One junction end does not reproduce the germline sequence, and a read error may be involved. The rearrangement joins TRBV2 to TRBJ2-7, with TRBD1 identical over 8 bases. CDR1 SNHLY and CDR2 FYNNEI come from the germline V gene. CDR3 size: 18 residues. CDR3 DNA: TGTGCCAGAAGTGAAGCAGGAAGACAGGGGAGAGCAACCTACGAGCAGTACTTC. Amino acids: CARSEAGRQGRATYEQYF.

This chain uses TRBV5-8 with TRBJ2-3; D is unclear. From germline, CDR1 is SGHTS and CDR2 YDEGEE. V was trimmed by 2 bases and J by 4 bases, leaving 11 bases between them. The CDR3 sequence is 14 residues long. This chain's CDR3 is CASSFPSNSDTQYF. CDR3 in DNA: TGTGCCAGCAGCTTCCCCAGCAACTCAGATACGCAGTATTTT.

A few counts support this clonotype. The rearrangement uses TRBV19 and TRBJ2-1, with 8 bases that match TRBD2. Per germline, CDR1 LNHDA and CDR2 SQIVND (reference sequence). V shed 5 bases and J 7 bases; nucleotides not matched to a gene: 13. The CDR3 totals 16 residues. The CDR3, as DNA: TGTGCCAGTAGTGCCCCCCCAGCGGGAGCCCTAAATGAGCAGTTCTTC. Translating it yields CASSAPPAGALNEQFF.

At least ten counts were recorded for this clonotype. The CDR3 DNA is TGTGCCAGCACCGATGGGGCGGGGAACTACGAGCAGTACTTC. Translated, it gives CASTDGAGNYEQYF. This sequence joins TRBV6-1 and TRBJ2-7; possibly TRBD2 for D (6 bases). Germline assignment: CDR1 MNHNS and CDR2 SASEGT. The V end lost 7 bases, the J end lost 3 bases, and 16 bases lay between the germline ends. The length of the CDR3 is 14 residues.

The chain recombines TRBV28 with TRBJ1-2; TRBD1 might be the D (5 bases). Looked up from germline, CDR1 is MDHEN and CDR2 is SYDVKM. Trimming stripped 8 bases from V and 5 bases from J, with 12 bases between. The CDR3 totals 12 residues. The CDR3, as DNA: TGTGCCAGCGGTCTAGAGGGGTATGGCTACACCTTC. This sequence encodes CASGLEGYGYTF.

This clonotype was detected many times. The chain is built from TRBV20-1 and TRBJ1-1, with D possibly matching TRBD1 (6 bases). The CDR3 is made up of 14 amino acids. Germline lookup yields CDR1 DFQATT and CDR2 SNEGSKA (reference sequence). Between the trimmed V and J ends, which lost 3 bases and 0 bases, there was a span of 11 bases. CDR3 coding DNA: TGCAGTGCTAGGGTACCAGGGGTGAACACTGAAGCTTTCTTT. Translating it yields CSARVPGVNTEAFF.

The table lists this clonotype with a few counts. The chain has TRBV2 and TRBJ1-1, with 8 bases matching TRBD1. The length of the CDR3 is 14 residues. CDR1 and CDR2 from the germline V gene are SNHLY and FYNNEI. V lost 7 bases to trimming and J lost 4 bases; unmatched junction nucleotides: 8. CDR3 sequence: CASTGQGEGTEAFF. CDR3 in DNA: TGTGCCAGCACTGGACAGGGCGAAGGCACTGAAGCTTTCTTT. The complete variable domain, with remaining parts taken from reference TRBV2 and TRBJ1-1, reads EPEVTQTPSHQVTQMGQEVILRCVPISNHLYFYWYRQILGQKVEFLVSFYNNEISEKSEIFDDQFSVERPDGSNFTLKIRSTKLEDSAMYFCASTGQGEGTEAFFGQGTRLTVV.

The CDR3 sequence: CASSKNPNTGELFF. The CDR3 DNA follows: TGTGCCAGCAGCAAGAACCCAAACACCGGGGAGCTGTTTTTT. The chain employs TRBV11-3 and TRBJ2-2; unclear D gene. This CDR3 is built from 14 residues. The germline V gene has CDR1 SGHNT and CDR2 YENEEA. Trimming cost V 5 bases and J 2 bases, with 9 bases left between them. Filled out from reference TRBV11-3 and TRBJ2-2, the complete variable domain reads EAGVVQSPRYKIIEKKQPVAFWCNPISGHNTLYWYLQNLGQGPELLIRYENEEAVDDSQLPKDRFSAERLKGVDSTLKIQPAELGDSAVYLCASSKNPNTGELFFGEGSRLTVL.

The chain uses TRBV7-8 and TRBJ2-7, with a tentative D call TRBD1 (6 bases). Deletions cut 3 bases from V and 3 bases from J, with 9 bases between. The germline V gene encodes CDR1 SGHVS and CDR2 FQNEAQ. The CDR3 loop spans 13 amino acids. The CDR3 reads CASSFPQGYEQYF. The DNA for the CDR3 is TGTGCCAGCAGCTTTCCACAGGGCTACGAGCAGTACTTC.

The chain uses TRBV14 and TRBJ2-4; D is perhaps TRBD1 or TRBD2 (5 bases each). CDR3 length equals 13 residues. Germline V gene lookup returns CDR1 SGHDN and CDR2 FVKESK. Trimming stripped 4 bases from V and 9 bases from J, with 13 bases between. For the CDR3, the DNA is TGTGCCAGCAGCCCCTCCAGGGAGAGCATTCAGTACTTC. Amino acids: CASSPSRESIQYF.

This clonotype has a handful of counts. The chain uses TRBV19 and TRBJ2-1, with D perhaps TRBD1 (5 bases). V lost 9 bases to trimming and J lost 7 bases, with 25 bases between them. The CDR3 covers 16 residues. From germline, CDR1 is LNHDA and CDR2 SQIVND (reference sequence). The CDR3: CASTDRGKTFLNEQFF. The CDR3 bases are TGTGCCAGCACCGATAGGGGAAAAACGTTTCTAAATGAGCAGTTCTTC.

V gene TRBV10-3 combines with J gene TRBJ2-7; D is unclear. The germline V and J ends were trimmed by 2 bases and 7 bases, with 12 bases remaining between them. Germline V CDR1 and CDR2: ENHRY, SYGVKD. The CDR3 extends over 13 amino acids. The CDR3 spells CAISEGALVEQYF. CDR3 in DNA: TGTGCCATCAGTGAGGGAGCCCTGGTGGAGCAGTACTTC.

CDR3 coding DNA: TGTGCCAGCAGCTCCAATCCAGGGGCAACTAATGAAAAACTGTTTTTT. This translates into CASSSNPGATNEKLFF. The chain joins TRBV5-6 to TRBJ1-4; weak D call: TRBD1 (6 bases). V lost 3 bases to trimming and J lost 0 bases, with 12 bases between them. The CDR3 loop spans 16 amino acids. Germline V CDR1 and CDR2: SGHDT, YYEEEE.

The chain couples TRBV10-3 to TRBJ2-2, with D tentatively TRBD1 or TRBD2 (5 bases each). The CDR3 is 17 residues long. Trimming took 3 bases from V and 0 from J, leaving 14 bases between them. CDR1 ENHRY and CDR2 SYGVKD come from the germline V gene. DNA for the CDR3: TGTGCCATCAGTGATTTAGTGGGGACGCCGAACACCGGGGAGCTGTTTTTT. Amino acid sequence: CAISDLVGTPNTGELFF.

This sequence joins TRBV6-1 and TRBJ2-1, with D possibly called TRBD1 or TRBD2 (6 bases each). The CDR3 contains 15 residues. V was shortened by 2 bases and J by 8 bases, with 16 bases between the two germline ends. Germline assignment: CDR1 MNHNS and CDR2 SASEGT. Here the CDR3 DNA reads TGTGCCAGCAGTGAAAGGTGGGGGGCCGTGGATGAGCAGTTCTTC. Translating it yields CASSERWGAVDEQFF.

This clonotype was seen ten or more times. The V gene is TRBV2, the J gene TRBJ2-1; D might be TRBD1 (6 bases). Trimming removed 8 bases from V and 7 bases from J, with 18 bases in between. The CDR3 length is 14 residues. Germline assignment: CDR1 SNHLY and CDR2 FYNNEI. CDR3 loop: CASSGTPLGNEQFF. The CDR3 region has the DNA TGTGCCAGCTCCGGGACACCCTTGGGGAATGAGCAGTTCTTC.

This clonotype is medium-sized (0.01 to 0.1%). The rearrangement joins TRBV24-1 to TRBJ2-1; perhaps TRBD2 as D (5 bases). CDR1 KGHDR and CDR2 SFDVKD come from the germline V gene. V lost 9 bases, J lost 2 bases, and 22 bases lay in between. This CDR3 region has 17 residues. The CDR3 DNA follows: TGTGCCACCTCCGACGCGGACTTGGGATCTACCTACAATGAGCAGTTCTTC. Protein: CATSDADLGSTYNEQFF.

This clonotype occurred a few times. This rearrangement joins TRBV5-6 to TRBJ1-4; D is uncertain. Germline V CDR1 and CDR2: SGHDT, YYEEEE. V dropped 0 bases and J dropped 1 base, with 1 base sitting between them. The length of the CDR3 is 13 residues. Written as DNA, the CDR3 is TGTGCCAGCAGCTTGGGAACTAATGAAAAACTGTTTTTT. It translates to CASSLGTNEKLFF.

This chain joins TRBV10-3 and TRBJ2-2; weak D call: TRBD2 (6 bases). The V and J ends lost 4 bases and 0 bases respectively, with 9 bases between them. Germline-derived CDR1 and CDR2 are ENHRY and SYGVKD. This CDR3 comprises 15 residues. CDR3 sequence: CAISAGTANTGELFF. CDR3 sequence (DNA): TGTGCCATCAGTGCCGGGACTGCGAACACCGGGGAGCTGTTTTTT.